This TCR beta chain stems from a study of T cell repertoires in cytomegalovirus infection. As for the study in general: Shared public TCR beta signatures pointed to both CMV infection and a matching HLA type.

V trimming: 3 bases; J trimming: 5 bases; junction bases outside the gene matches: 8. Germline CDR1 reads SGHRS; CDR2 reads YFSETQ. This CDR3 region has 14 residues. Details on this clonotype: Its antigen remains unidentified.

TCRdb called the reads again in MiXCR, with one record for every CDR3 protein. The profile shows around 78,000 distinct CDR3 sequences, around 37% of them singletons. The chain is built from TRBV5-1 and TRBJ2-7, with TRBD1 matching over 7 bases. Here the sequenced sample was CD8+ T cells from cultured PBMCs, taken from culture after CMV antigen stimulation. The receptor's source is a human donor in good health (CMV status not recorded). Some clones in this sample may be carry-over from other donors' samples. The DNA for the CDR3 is TGCGCCAGCAGCTCGACAGGGAGTATCCACGAGCAGTACTTC. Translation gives CASSSTGSIHEQYF.